One sample yielded the 24 T cell receptor beta chains listed below, sequenced in a study of cytomegalovirus exposure and HLA in healthy donors. Vbeta (60) and Jbeta (13) primers were used in the PCR. Sequencing was performed with immunoSEQ multiplex PCR; in TCRdb, only in-frame clones are kept and a portion is missing. The sample lists hundreds of thousands of clones; roughly 90% were seen once. Input material: PBMCs. The receptors derive from a woman younger than 35 in good health and CMV-seronegative.

The chain has TRBV7-8 and TRBJ2-4, with 9 bases fitting TRBD2. Germline V gene data show CDR1 as SGHVS and CDR2 as FQNEAQ. The CDR3 extends over 16 amino acids. V gave up 2 bases and J gave up 8 bases; unmatched junction bases: 10. CDR3 bases: TGTGCCAGCAGCTTAAGGGTGCGGGGGGGCTGGGACATTCAGTACTTC. Encoded protein: CASSLRVRGGWDIQYF. The full variable domain, with the rest looked up from reference TRBV7-8 and TRBJ2-4, is GAGVSQSPRYKVAKRGQDVALRCDPISGHVSLFWYQQALGQGPEFLTYFQNEAQLDKSGLPSDRFFAERPEGSVSTLKIQRTQQEDSAVYLCASSLRVRGGWDIQYFGAGTRLSVL.

The gene calls are TRBV7-9 and TRBJ1-5, with D possibly being TRBD1 (6 bases). Germline values: CDR1 SEHNR, CDR2 FQNEAQ (reference sequence). This CDR3 comprises 18 residues. Trimming removed 5 bases at V and 0 bases at J, with 20 bases between. For the CDR3, the DNA is TGTGCCAGCAGCCAATATTCAGGGGAAGACGATAGCAATCAGCCCCAGCATTTT. Encoded protein: CASSQYSGEDDSNQPQHF.

The chain carries TRBV5-5 and TRBJ1-1, with 7 positions matching TRBD1. The germline V gene encodes CDR1 SGHKS and CDR2 YYEKEE (reference sequence). CDR3 length equals 14 residues. The ends lost 4 bases at V and 5 bases at J; junction bases unmatched: 8. The CDR3 sequence: CASSSRQGRTEAFF. The CDR3 nucleotides read TGTGCCAGCAGCAGCCGACAGGGTAGGACTGAAGCTTTCTTT. The whole variable domain, filled in from reference TRBV5-5 and TRBJ1-1, reads DAGVTQSPTHLIKTRGQQVTLRCSPISGHKSVSWYQQVLGQGPQFIFQYYEKEERGRGNFPDRFSARQFPNYSSELNVNALLLGDSALYLCASSSRQGRTEAFFGQGTRLTVV.

V usage is TRBV5-1 and J usage is TRBJ2-7; 8 bases agree with TRBD1. Germline-derived CDR1 and CDR2 are SGHRS and YFSETQ. The CDR3 loop spans 15 amino acids. V lost 0 bases, J lost 6 bases, and 8 bases stayed unmatched. CDR3 in DNA: TGCGCCAGCAGCTTGGTGGCAGGGGGCTCTCGCGAGCAGTACTTC. Translation gives CASSLVAGGSREQYF.

The V gene is TRBV19, the J gene TRBJ1-2; D is possibly TRBD1 (5 bases). Germline CDR1 and CDR2: LNHDA and SQIVND (reference sequence). CDR3 size: 17 residues. V lost 3 bases and J lost 10, with 27 bases in between. The chain's CDR3 is CASSMSGQGGGLLDYTF. CDR3 DNA: TGTGCCAGTAGTATGTCGGGGCAAGGCGGGGGTCTTCTAGACTACACCTTC.

This chain links TRBV18 with TRBJ2-7; 7 nucleotides align to TRBD2. The CDR3 runs 16 residues. V shed 5 bases, J shed 0 bases, and the junction held 10 bases outside the gene matches. CDR1 and CDR2 (germline): KGHSH, LQKENI. The CDR3 sequence is CASSGRGSQSSYEQYF. CDR3 nucleotides: TGTGCCAGCTCAGGGAGGGGTTCACAGTCCTCCTACGAGCAGTACTTC.

The V call is TRBV27, the J call TRBJ2-7; 7 bases align to TRBD1. Germline assignment: CDR1 MNHEY and CDR2 SMNVEV (reference sequence). This CDR3 spans 16 amino acids. After removal of 3 bases from V and 2 bases from J, the junction contained 10 bases not matched to a gene. CDR3 sequence reads: CASSFNSNRGTYEQYF. The CDR3 DNA reads TGTGCCAGCAGTTTCAATTCAAACAGGGGTACCTACGAGCAGTACTTC.

The chain recombines TRBV7-3 with TRBJ2-1; a possible D gene is TRBD2 (5 bases). Germline V gene sequence: CDR1 SGHTA, CDR2 FQGTGA. The CDR3 totals 14 residues. V shed 0 bases and J shed 4 bases, with 7 bases lying between them. CDR3 amino acids: CASSLTGEYNEQFF. For the CDR3, the DNA is TGTGCCAGCAGCTTAACCGGGGAGTACAATGAGCAGTTCTTC.

The genes are TRBV2 and TRBJ1-5; D gene ambiguous. CDR1 and CDR2 from the germline V gene are SNHLY and FYNNEI. Trimming pared 0 bases from V and 2 bases from J, leaving 8 bases between. CDR3 length: 15 residues. CDR3 sequence reads: CASSEAAGGNQPQHF. The CDR3 bases are TGTGCCAGCAGTGAAGCGGCGGGTGGCAATCAGCCCCAGCATTTT.

The chain has TRBV4-1 and TRBJ2-7; 8 bases align to TRBD1. The germline V gene has CDR1 MGHRA and CDR2 YSYEKL. The CDR3 has 14 amino acids. V lost 0 bases and J lost 6; bases outside the gene matches: 4. CDR3 bases: TGCGCCAGCAGCCAAGAATGGACAGGGCGCGAGCAGTACTTC. It is translated as CASSQEWTGREQYF.

Only one count was recorded for this clone. The V gene is TRBV6-6, the J gene TRBJ1-6; D gene unclear. This CDR3 comprises 13 residues. Germline CDR1 and CDR2: MNHNY and SVGAGI (reference sequence). Trimming shortened V by 8 bases and J by 14 bases, and 19 bases separated the two germline ends. This CDR3 reads CASGHGPQETLHF. The CDR3 coding sequence is TGTGCCAGCGGGCACGGCCCTCAAGAAACCCTCCACTTT.

V usage is TRBV2 and J usage is TRBJ2-2; TRBD1 matches at 8 bases. The CDR3 length is 16 residues. The trim removed 0 bases at V and 6 bases at J, leaving 6 bases unmatched. The V gene's germline CDR1 is SNHLY and CDR2 FYNNEI. Here the CDR3 reads CASSEARQGIAGELFF. CDR3 nucleotides: TGTGCCAGCAGTGAAGCGCGACAGGGGATTGCCGGGGAGCTGTTTTTT. The variable domain in full, completed from reference TRBV2 and TRBJ2-2, reads EPEVTQTPSHQVTQMGQEVILRCVPISNHLYFYWYRQILGQKVEFLVSFYNNEISEKSEIFDDQFSVERPDGSNFTLKIRSTKLEDSAMYFCASSEARQGIAGELFFGEGSRLTVL.

This clone was picked up a small number of times. The chain is built from TRBV2 and TRBJ2-7, with 8 bases that match TRBD2. Per germline, CDR1 SNHLY and CDR2 FYNNEI. With 5 bases clipped from V and 0 bases from J, the junction kept 9 bases outside the gene matches. The CDR3 is 16 residues long. This CDR3 is CASSQYSGAPSYEQYF. The CDR3 coding sequence is TGTGCCAGCAGTCAATATAGCGGGGCGCCCTCCTACGAGCAGTACTTC.

This sequence joins TRBV29-1 and TRBJ1-1; unclear D gene. The V gene lost 4 bases and the J gene lost 0 bases, with 12 bases spanning the gap. Germline CDR1 SQVTM, CDR2 ANQGSEA. The CDR3 extends over 14 amino acids. Written as DNA, the CDR3 is TGCAGCGTTGCCAAGCAACTTATGAACACTGAAGCTTTCTTT. Translation: CSVAKQLMNTEAFF.

The V call is TRBV9, the J call TRBJ2-5; 10 nucleotides align to TRBD1. The J call is in doubt because the DNA end fits TRBJ2-7 better. This CDR3 spans 17 amino acids. Per the germline V gene, CDR1 is SGDLS and CDR2 is YYNGEE. CDR3 sequence reads: CASSVRPGTGDTYEQYF. Here the CDR3 DNA reads TGTGCCAGCAGCGTCAGACCCGGGACAGGGGATACCTACGAGCAGTACTTC.

The chain combines TRBV29-1 with TRBJ1-2; D is ambiguous. Germline CDR1 reads SQVTM; CDR2 reads ANQGSEA. Trimming pared 2 bases from V and 8 bases from J, leaving 15 bases between. This CDR3 region has 13 residues. CDR3 region: CSVERDRAPGYTF. The DNA for the CDR3 is TGCAGCGTTGAACGGGATCGAGCCCCGGGCTACACCTTC.

The rearrangement joins TRBV6-5 to TRBJ1-1; D uncertain. Trimming left V 8 bases short and J 5 bases short, with 12 bases between. Germline V CDR1 and CDR2: MNHEY, SVGAGI. The CDR3 spans 12 residues. CDR3 region: CASAPGKTEAFF. CDR3 nucleotide sequence: TGTGCCAGCGCCCCCGGGAAAACTGAAGCTTTCTTT.

This clone was detected once. The chain combines TRBV18 with TRBJ1-1, with D perhaps matching TRBD1 (5 bases). The V end was cut by 4 bases, the J end by 5 bases, with 20 bases between. The germline V gene encodes CDR1 KGHSH and CDR2 LQKENI. The CDR3 loop spans 16 amino acids. The CDR3 sequence: CASSLGYTTGKTEAFF. For the CDR3, the DNA is TGTGCCAGCTCACTTGGGTACACAACAGGAAAAACTGAAGCTTTCTTT.

The chain couples TRBV5-1 to TRBJ1-1; no clear D gene. The germline V gene has CDR1 SGHRS and CDR2 YFSETQ. The CDR3 contains 15 residues. V lost 0 bases and J lost 0, with 9 bases in between. The CDR3 sequence is CASSLVPGLNTEAFF. Here the CDR3 DNA reads TGCGCCAGCAGCTTGGTTCCGGGTTTGAACACTGAAGCTTTCTTT.

The CDR3 DNA reads TGTGCCAGCAGCCCCCCACTAGGGGGCGCGACTGAAGCTTTCTTT. Translation gives CASSPPLGGATEAFF. The chain uses TRBV7-6 and TRBJ1-1; 7 bases map to TRBD1. Germline V CDR1 and CDR2: SGHVS, FNYEAQ. CDR3 length: 15 amino acids. V dropped 5 bases and J dropped 5; count of bases not matched to a gene: 11.

CDR3 bases: TGTGCCAGTAGTGCCGGGACTTCCCTCTACAATGAGCAGTTCTTC. Its translation: CASSAGTSLYNEQFF. The chain recombines TRBV19 with TRBJ2-1; possible D gene TRBD2, 6 bases. The germline gives CDR1 LNHDA, CDR2 SQIVND (reference sequence). There are 15 residues in the CDR3. V was shortened by 5 bases and J by 3 bases, with 14 bases between the two germline ends.

The chain couples TRBV4-1 to TRBJ2-7; a possible D gene is TRBD2 (6 bases). The V gene lost 0 bases and the J gene lost 1 base, with 13 bases spanning the gap. Germline CDR1 reads MGHRA; CDR2 reads YSYEKL. The CDR3 has 16 residues. This chain's CDR3 is CASSQDGVGGSYEQYF. CDR3 in DNA: TGCGCCAGCAGCCAAGATGGGGTGGGGGGATCCTACGAGCAGTACTTC.

V usage is TRBV9 and J usage is TRBJ2-7, with 13 positions matching TRBD2. The CDR3 is made up of 15 amino acids. Germline V gene data show CDR1 as SGDLS and CDR2 as YYNGEE. The V segment lost 4 bases and the J segment 4 bases; nucleotides outside the gene matches: 5. Written as DNA, the CDR3 is TGTGCCAGCAGCTTTGGGACTAGCGGGGCGTACGAGCAGTACTTC. This sequence encodes CASSFGTSGAYEQYF.

The chain carries TRBV5-4 and TRBJ2-3; D is unclear. The CDR3 totals 11 residues. CDR1 and CDR2 from the germline V gene are SGHNT and YYREEE (reference sequence). Trimming pared 3 bases from V and 5 bases from J, leaving 4 bases between. CDR3 DNA: TGTGCCAGCAGCTCACTAGATACGCAGTATTTT. Residues: CASSSLDTQYF.